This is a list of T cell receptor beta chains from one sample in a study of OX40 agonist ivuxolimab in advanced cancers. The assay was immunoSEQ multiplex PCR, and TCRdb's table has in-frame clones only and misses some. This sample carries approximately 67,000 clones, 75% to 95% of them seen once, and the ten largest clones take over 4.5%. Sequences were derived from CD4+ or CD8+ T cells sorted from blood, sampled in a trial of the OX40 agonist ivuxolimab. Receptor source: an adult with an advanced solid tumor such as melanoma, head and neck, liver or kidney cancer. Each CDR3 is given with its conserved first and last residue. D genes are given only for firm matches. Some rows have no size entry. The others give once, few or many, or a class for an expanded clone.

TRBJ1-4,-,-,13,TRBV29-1,CSVAGDNAEKLFF,TGCAGCGTTGCGGGGGACAATGCGGAAAAACTGTTTTTT
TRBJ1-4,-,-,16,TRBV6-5,CASSSDTVFGHEKLFF,TGTGCCAGCAGTTCCGACACGGTTTTCGGTCATGAAAAACTGTTTTTT
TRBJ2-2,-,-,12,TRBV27,CASSSYTGELFF,TGTGCCAGCAGTTCCTACACCGGGGAGCTGTTTTTT
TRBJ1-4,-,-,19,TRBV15,CATSRERVEMSATNEKLFF,TGTGCCACCAGCAGAGAACGGGTGGAGATGTCGGCCACTAATGAAAAACTGTTTTTT
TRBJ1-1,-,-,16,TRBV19,CASSIDWTVENTEAFF,TGTGCCAGTAGTATAGATTGGACAGTAGAGAACACTGAAGCTTTCTTT
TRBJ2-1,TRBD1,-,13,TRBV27,CASTGTGFYEQFF,TGTGCCAGCACGGGGACAGGGTTTTATGAGCAGTTCTTC
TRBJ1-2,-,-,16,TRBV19,CASSSHLGESPYGYTF,TGTGCCAGTAGTAGCCACCTGGGTGAAAGCCCATATGGCTACACCTTC
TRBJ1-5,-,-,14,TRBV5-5,CASSFGTNDQPQHF,TGTGCCAGCAGCTTCGGGACGAATGATCAGCCCCAGCATTTT
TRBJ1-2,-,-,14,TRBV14,CASSQDPRGGGYTF,TGTGCCAGCAGCCAAGACCCGAGGGGTGGTGGCTACACCTTC
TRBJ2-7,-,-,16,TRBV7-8,CASSPLVRAQRDEQYF,TGTGCCAGCAGCCCTCTGGTGAGGGCCCAAAGGGACGAGCAGTACTTC
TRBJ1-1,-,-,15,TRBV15,CATSRVKGMNTEAFF,TGTGCCACCAGCAGAGTAAAGGGTATGAACACTGAAGCTTTCTTT
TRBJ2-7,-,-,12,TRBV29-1,CSVEGSRSEQYF,TGCAGCGTTGAAGGATCTAGAAGTGAGCAGTACTTC
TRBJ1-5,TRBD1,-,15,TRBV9,CASSEGGMGNQPQHF,TGTGCCAGCAGCGAAGGGGGCATGGGCAATCAGCCCCAGCATTTT
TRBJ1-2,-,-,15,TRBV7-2,CASSLVIGPEYGYTF,TGTGCCAGCAGCTTAGTTATAGGTCCAGAGTATGGCTACACCTTC
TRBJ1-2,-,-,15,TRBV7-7,CASSLVGFGSEGYTF,TGTGCTAGCAGCTTAGTGGGCTTCGGAAGTGAGGGCTACACCTTC
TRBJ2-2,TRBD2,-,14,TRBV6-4,CASSRLAGTGELFF,TGTGCCAGCAGCCGCCTAGCGGGAACCGGGGAGCTGTTTTTT
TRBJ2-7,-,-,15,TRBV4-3,CASSQSTGPSYEQYF,TGCGCCAGCAGCCAGTCGACCGGGCCCTCCTACGAGCAGTACTTC
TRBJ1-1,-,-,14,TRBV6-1,CASSEVGRSTEAFF,TGTGCCAGCAGCGAGGTAGGCAGGAGCACTGAAGCTTTCTTT
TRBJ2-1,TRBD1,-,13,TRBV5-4,CASSLDGTGKEIF,TGTGCCAGCAGCTTGGATGGGACAGGGAAAGAGATCTTC
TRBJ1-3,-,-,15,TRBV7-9,CASNNPRAYRDTIYF,TGTGCCAGCAACAACCCTCGAGCCTACCGGGACACCATATATTTT
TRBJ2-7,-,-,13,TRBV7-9,CASSPLGGYEQYF,TGTGCCAGCAGCCCCTTGGGGGGTTACGAGCAGTACTTC
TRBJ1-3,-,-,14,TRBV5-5,CASSQVGAGNTIYF,TGTGCCAGCAGCCAAGTGGGGGCCGGAAACACCATATATTTT
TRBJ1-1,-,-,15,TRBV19,CASSIKGGPGTEAFF,TGTGCCAGTAGTATCAAGGGGGGCCCGGGTACTGAAGCTTTCTTT
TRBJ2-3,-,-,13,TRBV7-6,CASSRTSSDTQYF,TGTGCCAGCAGCCGTACTAGCTCAGATACGCAGTATTTT
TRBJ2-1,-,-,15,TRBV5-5,CASSGRTAAYNEQFF,TGTGCCAGCAGCGGGAGGACAGCGGCATACAATGAGCAGTTCTTC
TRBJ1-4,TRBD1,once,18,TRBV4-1,CASSRRTGEGATNEKLFF,TGCGCCAGCAGCCGGAGGACAGGGGAGGGGGCAACTAATGAAAAACTGTTTTTT
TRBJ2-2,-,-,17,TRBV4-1,CASSQTGTASNTGELFF,TGCGCCAGCAGCCAAACGGGGACGGCGTCGAACACCGGGGAGCTGTTTTTT
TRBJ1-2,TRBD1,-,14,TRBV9,CASSLGDRTYGYTF,TGTGCCAGCAGCCTGGGGGACAGGACCTATGGCTACACCTTC
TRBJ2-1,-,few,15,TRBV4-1,CASSQGGQAGNEQFF,TGCGCCAGCAGCCAAGGAGGACAGGCGGGGAATGAGCAGTTCTTC
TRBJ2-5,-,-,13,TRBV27,CASSFLGGETQYF,TGTGCCAGCAGTTTTTTGGGTGGAGAGACCCAGTACTTC
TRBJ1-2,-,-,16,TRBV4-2,CASSQEGPGVVYGYTF,TGTGCCAGCAGCCAAGAAGGTCCAGGGGTGGTGTATGGCTACACCTTC
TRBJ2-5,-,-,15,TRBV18,CASSPDVVTQETQYF,TGTGCCAGCTCACCAGACGTGGTGACCCAAGAGACCCAGTACTTC
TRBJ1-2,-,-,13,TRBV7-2,CASSLGGTYGYTF,TGTGCCAGCAGCTTGGGGGGGACCTATGGCTACACCTTC
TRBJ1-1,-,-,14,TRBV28,CASSSSRGSTEAFF,TGTGCCAGCAGTTCCTCGAGGGGGAGCACTGAAGCTTTCTTT
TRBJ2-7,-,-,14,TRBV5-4,CASSLNGRRYEQYF,TGTGCCAGCAGCTTGAACGGGAGAAGGTACGAGCAGTACTTC
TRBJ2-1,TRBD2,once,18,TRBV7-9,CASSLKLAGGVSYNEQFF,TGTGCCAGCAGCTTAAAACTAGCGGGGGGCGTATCCTACAATGAGCAGTTCTTC
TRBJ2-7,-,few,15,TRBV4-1,CASSPRVDSPYEQYF,TGCGCCAGCAGCCCACGAGTGGACAGCCCCTACGAGCAGTACTTC
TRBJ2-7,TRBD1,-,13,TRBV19,CASSRDSSYEQYF,TGTGCCAGTAGTAGGGACAGCTCCTACGAGCAGTACTTC
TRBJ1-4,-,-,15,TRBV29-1,CSVLDGSVANEKLFF,TGCAGCGTTCTGGACGGGTCCGTGGCTAATGAAAAACTGTTTTTT
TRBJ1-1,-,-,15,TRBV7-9,CASSLAFFGNTEAFF,TGTGCCAGCAGCTTAGCGTTCTTTGGGAACACTGAAGCTTTCTTT
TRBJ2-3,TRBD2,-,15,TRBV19,CASSPSGDDTDTQYF,TGTGCCAGTAGTCCTAGCGGGGATGACACAGATACGCAGTATTTT
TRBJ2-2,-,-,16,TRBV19,CASSIMSGENTGELFF,TGTGCCAGTAGTATCATGAGCGGAGAGAACACCGGGGAGCTGTTTTTT
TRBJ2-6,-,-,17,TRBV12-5,CASGLMPAGPGANVLTF,TGTGCTAGTGGTTTGATGCCAGCGGGTCCCGGGGCCAACGTCCTGACTTTC
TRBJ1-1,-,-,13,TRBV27,CASSFGANTEAFF,TGTGCCAGCAGTTTCGGGGCGAACACTGAAGCTTTCTTT
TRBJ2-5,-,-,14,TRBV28,CASSPGPDQETQYF,TGTGCCAGCAGTCCAGGACCAGATCAAGAGACCCAGTACTTC
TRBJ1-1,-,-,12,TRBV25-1,CAVGLANTEAFF,TGTGCGGTGGGGCTTGCGAACACTGAAGCTTTCTTT
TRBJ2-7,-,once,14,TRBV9,CASSVAVGDYEQYF,TGTGCCAGCAGCGTAGCAGTAGGGGACTACGAGCAGTACTTC
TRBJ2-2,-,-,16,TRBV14,CASSRRVDGYTGELFF,TGTGCCAGCAGCCGTCGGGTGGACGGTTACACCGGGGAGCTGTTTTTT
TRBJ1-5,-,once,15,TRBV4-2,CASSQEEGGGQPQHF,TGTGCCAGCAGCCAAGAGGAGGGTGGGGGTCAGCCCCAGCATTTT
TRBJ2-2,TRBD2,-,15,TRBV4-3,CASSLRLAHTGELFF,TGCGCCAGCAGCCTTCGACTAGCTCACACCGGGGAGCTGTTTTTT